This TCR beta chain was retrieved from a study of CD8+CD57+ T cells in acquired aplastic anemia. Genomic DNA served as template for TCR beta VDJ and CDR3 profiling. Using its own MiXCR run on the reads, TCRdb lists one record per CDR3 protein. The table lists under 200,000 distinct CDR3 sequences, 48% of them singletons. Sequenced patients had shown CD8+CD57+ cell expansion by flow cytometry. No therapy had been given to the patients at the time of blood sampling. This CDR3 has 11 residues. The V gene lost 6 bases and the J gene lost 3 bases, with 6 bases spanning the gap. Germline V gene data show CDR1 as ENHRY and CDR2 as SYGVKD.

The receptor was derived from a human donor with aplastic anemia. The V gene is TRBV10-3, the J gene TRBJ2-7; D may be TRBD1 (6 bases). The sample taken for sequencing was sorted CD4+, CD8+, or CD8+CD57+ T cells (not recorded which) from PBMCs. The CDR3 loop reads CAIRDSYEQYF. The CDR3 nucleotides are TGTGCCATCAGGGACAGCTACGAGCAGTACTTC.